This T cell receptor (beta chain) was found in a study of shared clonotypes between healthy human individuals. The CDR3 totals 17 residues. V was clipped by 5 bases and J by 5 bases, with 24 bases between them. In germline, CDR1 is MDHEN, CDR2 SYDVKM. Comments on this clone: Its antigen is unknown.

HIV-negative, healthy adults without recent acute infections or vaccinations were the donors. Nashville, Tennessee was home to all donors, each a Caucasian adult. It was into CD45RA+ naive and CD45RA-negative memory subsets that the CD4+ cells were split. Broader study findings: It was anticipated that sequencing depth would influence how many clonotypes donors shared.

The assay was immunoSEQ multiplex PCR, and TCRdb's table has in-frame clones only and misses some. The table lists over 1.4 million clones, roughly 96% of them singletons. The clonotype originates from a man aged 25 to 45 in good health. The specimen sequenced was naive CD4+ T cells sorted from blood. As for subset: CD45RA+ positively selected. This chain connects TRBV28 to TRBJ1-2; unclear D gene. The CDR3 bases are TGTGCCAGCAGTAATTTGCCGCGGTTGGCAGAAACGTATGGCTACACCTTC. Translated: CASSNLPRLAETYGYTF.